This T cell receptor beta chain was identified during a study of PD-L1 blockade in urothelial cancer. The wider study: Prior chemotherapy regimens per patient numbered 0 to 3. Samples came from 3 weeks, at the second dose, and 6 weeks into treatment.

In its sample, this clone was seen once. The patients had locally advanced or metastatic urothelial carcinoma. Sequencing used immunoSEQ multiplex PCR; TCRdb keeps in-frame clones, though not all of them. The table has roughly 100,000 clones, approximately 85% seen once. The germline V gene encodes CDR1 LGHNA and CDR2 YNFKEQ. V gave up 1 base and J gave up 4 bases; unmatched junction bases: 8. The CDR3 covers 16 residues. Sample: PBMCs, taken around atezolizumab (anti-PD-L1) treatment. J is TRBJ2-5 and V is TRBV4-2, with 8 positions matching TRBD2. The clonotype originates from a man aged 50 to 60 with urothelial cancer. The CDR3 reads CASSQVETSEGETQYF. As DNA, the CDR3 is TGTGCCAGCAGCCAAGTAGAGACTAGCGAAGGAGAGACCCAGTACTTC.